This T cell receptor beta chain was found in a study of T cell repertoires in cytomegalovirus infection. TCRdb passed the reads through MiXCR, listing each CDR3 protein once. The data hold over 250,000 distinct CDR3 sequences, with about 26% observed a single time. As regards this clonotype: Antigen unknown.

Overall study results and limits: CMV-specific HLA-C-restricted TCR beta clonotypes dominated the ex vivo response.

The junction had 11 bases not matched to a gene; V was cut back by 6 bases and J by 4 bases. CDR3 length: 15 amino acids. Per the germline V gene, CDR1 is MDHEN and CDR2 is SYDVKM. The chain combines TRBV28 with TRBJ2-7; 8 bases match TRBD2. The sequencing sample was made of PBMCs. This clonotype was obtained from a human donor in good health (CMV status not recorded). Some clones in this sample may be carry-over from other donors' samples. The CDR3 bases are TGTGCCAGCAGCAGCCTCGGAGCGGGAGATTACGAGCAGTACTTC. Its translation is CASSSLGAGDYEQYF.